A single sample gave rise to the 32 T cell receptor beta chains below, sequenced in a study of early T cells in non-severe SARS-CoV-2 infection. TCRdb re-called the 5' RACE reads with MiXCR, one entry per CDR3 protein. The sample records 53,000 or so distinct CDR3 sequences, roughly 12% being singletons. Sequences were derived from whole blood, sampled at baseline. Receptors originate from an adult who was a healthcare worker with PCR-confirmed SARS-CoV-2 infection or an uninfected control (not recorded which).

The table lists this clonotype with a few counts. The chain recombines TRBV19 with TRBJ2-4; the D is unclear. The V gene's germline CDR1 is LNHDA and CDR2 SQIVND (reference sequence). The CDR3 spans 12 residues. V lost 7 bases and J 7 bases, leaving 11 bases between the germline ends. The CDR3 loop reads CASISPWNIQYF. The CDR3 region has the DNA TGTGCCAGTATTTCCCCGTGGAACATTCAGTACTTC.

The genes are TRBV11-2 and TRBJ2-7; D might be TRBD1 (6 bases). The V end was cut by 5 bases, the J end by 1 base, with 12 bases between. Looked up from germline, CDR1 is SGHAT and CDR2 is FQNNGV. CDR3 length: 14 amino acids. The CDR3 region is CASSPQQGSYEQYF. The CDR3 nucleotides read TGTGCCAGCAGCCCCCAACAGGGTTCCTACGAGCAGTACTTC.

Ten or more counts support this clonotype. The genes are TRBV28 and TRBJ2-5; TRBD2 agrees at 7 bases. V was clipped by 5 bases and J by 5 bases; unmatched bases: 11. Germline V gene data show CDR1 as MDHEN and CDR2 as SYDVKM. CDR3 length: 15 residues. The CDR3 coding sequence is TGTGCCAGCAGTACCTGGACTAGAACTTCGGAGACCCAGTACTTC. It translates to CASSTWTRTSETQYF.

This clonotype turned up a few times. Here the CDR3 DNA reads TGTGCCAGCAGCTTAGACGGGGCAATCGAGAACTATGGCTACACCTTC. Translated, it gives CASSLDGAIENYGYTF. The chain combines TRBV11-2 with TRBJ1-2; D might be TRBD1 (5 bases). There are 16 residues in the CDR3. From germline, CDR1 is SGHAT and CDR2 FQNNGV. V shed 0 bases and J shed 2 bases, with 13 bases lying between them.

A few counts support this clonotype. The rearrangement joins TRBV7-8 to TRBJ2-7; 8 bases map to TRBD2. The V and J ends lost 3 bases and 4 bases, in that order; junction bases with no gene match: 5. In germline, CDR1 is SGHVS, CDR2 FQNEAQ. The CDR3 is 14 residues long. CDR3 sequence reads: CASSFSGSVYEQYF. The DNA for the CDR3 is TGTGCCAGCAGCTTCAGCGGGAGTGTTTACGAGCAGTACTTC.

This clonotype was detected many times. V usage is TRBV7-3 and J usage is TRBJ2-3, with D unclear. V was shortened by 2 bases and J by 5 bases, with 8 bases between the two germline ends. CDR1 is SGHTA and CDR2 is FQGTGA in the germline V gene. The CDR3 length is 13 residues. The CDR3 loop reads CASSLGVVDTQYF. CDR3 coding DNA: TGTGCCAGCAGCTTAGGCGTGGTAGATACGCAGTATTTT.

The chain recombines TRBV7-2 with TRBJ2-2; D is unresolved. Trimming took off 4 bases at V and 5 bases at J, with 8 bases between the two ends. The V gene's germline CDR1 is SGHTA and CDR2 FQGNSA. This CDR3 spans 13 amino acids. In DNA, the CDR3 is TGTGCCAGCAGCTACCGTTCTACCGGGGAGCTGTTTTTT. Protein product: CASSYRSTGELFF.

This sequence joins TRBV20-1 and TRBJ2-1; a weak D match, TRBD2 (5 bases). The CDR3 sequence is 11 residues long. Trimming left V 7 bases short and J 6 bases short, with 10 bases between. Germline values: CDR1 DFQATT, CDR2 SNEGSKA (reference sequence). CDR3 sequence reads: CSVIRGNEQFF. Here the CDR3 DNA reads TGCAGTGTAATCCGGGGCAATGAGCAGTTCTTC.

The CDR3 spells CASSLMAGGPHEQFF. The CDR3, as DNA: TGTGCCAGCAGCTTAATGGCGGGAGGGCCCCATGAGCAGTTCTTC. The chain is built from TRBV7-3 and TRBJ2-1; 9 bases fit TRBD2. Germline CDR1 is SGHTA and CDR2 is FQGTGA. The CDR3 has 15 amino acids. V dropped 1 base and J dropped 8; count of bases not matched to a gene: 6.

This clonotype has just a few counts. The chain uses TRBV3-1 and TRBJ1-1; D is possibly TRBD1 (5 bases). The V and J ends lost 6 bases and 4 bases respectively, with 18 bases between them. The CDR3 sequence is 15 residues long. Germline V gene sequence: CDR1 LGHDT, CDR2 YNNKEL (reference sequence). CDR3 loop: CASRKGVEGRTEAFF. CDR3 DNA: TGTGCCAGCAGGAAAGGGGTTGAGGGACGCACTGAAGCTTTCTTT.

CDR3 protein: CASSLTPTTEQYF. In nucleotides, the CDR3 is TGTGCCAGCAGCTTAACCCCCACGACCGAGCAGTACTTC. The genes are TRBV7-3 and TRBJ2-7; D is ambiguous. The CDR3 is 13 amino acids. V lost 0 bases, J lost 6 bases, and 9 bases lay in between. CDR1 is SGHTA, CDR2 FQGTGA, per germline. Full variable domain (outside the CDR3, taken from reference TRBV7-3 and TRBJ2-7): GAGVSQTPSNKVTEKGKYVELRCDPISGHTALYWYRQSLGQGPEFLIYFQGTGAADDSGLPNDRFFAVRPEGSVSTLKIQRTERGDSAVYLCASSLTPTTEQYFGPGTRLTVT.

This clonotype was observed a handful of times. The V gene is TRBV29-1, the J gene TRBJ2-4; D may match TRBD1 or TRBD2 (5 bases each). Trimming shortened V by 5 bases and J by 5 bases, and 10 bases separated the two germline ends. Germline loops: CDR1 SQVTM, CDR2 ANQGSEA. The CDR3 consists of 12 residues. CDR3 nucleotides: TGCAGCGTTTCGGGGACCCAAAACATTCAGTACTTC. It is translated as CSVSGTQNIQYF.

This clonotype was picked up many times. The genes are TRBV3-1 and TRBJ2-7, with D perhaps matching TRBD2 (5 bases). Germline V gene lookup returns CDR1 LGHDT and CDR2 YNNKEL (reference sequence). V was clipped by 4 bases and J by 7 bases, with 11 bases between them. The CDR3 is made up of 12 amino acids. CDR3 nucleotides: TGTGCCAGCAGCCTATCGACTAAAGAGCAGTACTTC. Translated: CASSLSTKEQYF.

The chain recombines TRBV9 with TRBJ1-2; 10 bases match TRBD1. The J segment lost 8 bases and the V segment lost 3 bases, leaving 10 bases of the junction unmatched. Looked up from germline, CDR1 is SGDLS and CDR2 is YYNGEE. The length of the CDR3 is 15 residues. The CDR3 DNA reads TGTGCCAGCAGCGCCCCGGACAGGGGGTTTAAGGGCTACACCTTC. Protein sequence: CASSAPDRGFKGYTF.

The chain is built from TRBV7-2 and TRBJ2-5; TRBD1 agrees at 7 bases. Germline lookup yields CDR1 SGHTA and CDR2 FQGNSA. CDR3 length: 14 amino acids. V shed 2 bases and J 1 base; nucleotides not matched to a gene: 1. CDR3 sequence: CASSLRDSQETQYF. The CDR3 coding sequence is TGTGCCAGCAGCTTAAGGGACAGCCAAGAGACCCAGTACTTC.

V is TRBV12-3 or TRBV12-4 and J is TRBJ1-1, with TRBD1 matching over 11 bases. The CDR3 is made up of 15 amino acids. V trimming: 6 bases; J trimming: 4 bases; junction bases outside the gene matches: 7. CDR3 amino acids: CASSRTGGRGTEAFF. The CDR3 DNA is TGTGCCAGCAGCCGGACAGGGGGCAGGGGCACTGAAGCTTTCTTT.

This chain connects TRBV27 to TRBJ2-6; 7 bases map to TRBD1. V shed 5 bases, J shed 2 bases, and the junction held 6 bases outside the gene matches. Germline CDR1 is MNHEY and CDR2 is SMNVEV (reference sequence). The CDR3 has 16 amino acids. The CDR3 protein is CASSKDRPTGANVLTF. CDR3 bases: TGTGCCAGCAGTAAGGACAGGCCTACTGGGGCCAACGTCCTGACTTTC.

This clonotype was counted between two and nine times. The J gene is TRBJ2-3, the V gene TRBV18, with TRBD2 identical over 8 bases. The CDR3 has 17 amino acids. Trimming took 2 bases from V and 4 from J; bases not matched to a gene: 11. Germline V gives CDR1 KGHSH, CDR2 LQKENI. The CDR3 reads CASSPVKSSGIADTQYF. CDR3 coding DNA: TGTGCCAGCTCACCAGTGAAAAGTAGCGGGATCGCAGATACGCAGTATTTT. Full variable domain (remainder filled in from reference TRBV18 and TRBJ2-3): NAGVMQNPRHLVRRRGQEARLRCSPMKGHSHVYWYRQLPEEGLKFMVYLQKENIIDESGMPKERFSAEFPKEGPSILRIQQVVRGDSAAYFCASSPVKSSGIADTQYFGPGTRLTVL.

The CDR3, as DNA: TGTGCCAGTAGTACCCACAGCTCTGGGGCCAACGTCCTGACTTTC. Translating gives CASSTHSSGANVLTF. The rearrangement joins TRBV19 to TRBJ2-6, with D unclear. From germline, CDR1 is LNHDA and CDR2 SQIVND (reference sequence). Trimming removed 4 bases at V and 0 bases at J, with 7 bases between. CDR3 length equals 15 residues.

This clonotype turned up a few times. This chain connects TRBV27 to TRBJ1-1; D possibly corresponds to TRBD1 (6 bases). The germline V and J ends were trimmed by 5 bases and 4 bases, with 11 bases remaining between them. Germline V gene sequence: CDR1 MNHEY, CDR2 SMNVEV (reference sequence). The CDR3 loop spans 13 amino acids. CDR3 protein: CASSRRGGTEAFF. In DNA, the CDR3 is TGTGCCAGCAGTAGGAGGGGGGGCACTGAAGCTTTCTTT.

The chain couples TRBV12-5 to TRBJ2-1; D unresolved. CDR1 is LGHNT and CDR2 is FRNRAP in the germline V gene. V was clipped by 6 bases and J by 12 bases, with 15 bases between them. This CDR3 region has 12 residues. The CDR3: CASGRSLDAQFF. The CDR3 DNA sequence: TGTGCTAGTGGCCGAAGCCTCGATGCGCAGTTCTTC.

This clonotype has just a few counts. The rearrangement links TRBV5-1 to TRBJ1-5; TRBD1 is a possible D gene (5 bases). The V and J ends lost 5 bases and 9 bases respectively, with 15 bases between them. Germline values: CDR1 SGHRS, CDR2 YFSETQ. The CDR3 totals 13 residues. CDR3 amino acids: CASRRGQSWPQHF. The CDR3 DNA reads TGCGCCAGCAGAAGGGGCCAAAGTTGGCCCCAGCATTTT.

This clonotype was detected a few times. The chain links TRBV9 to TRBJ2-7; D not resolved. V lost 4 bases to trimming and J lost 3 bases, with 17 bases between them. Germline CDR1 reads SGDLS; CDR2 reads YYNGEE. This CDR3 contains 15 residues. CDR3: CASSSGPPSNYEQYF. DNA of the CDR3: TGTGCCAGCAGCTCGGGCCCCCCCTCGAACTACGAGCAGTACTTC.

The chain employs TRBV18 and TRBJ1-1; TRBD1 is a possible D gene (6 bases). The CDR3 is 13 amino acids. CDR1 and CDR2 (germline): KGHSH, LQKENI. With 5 bases removed from V and 1 base from J, the gap between germline ends came to 8 bases. The CDR3 nucleotides are TGTGCCAGCTCAAAGGGGGAGAACACTGAAGCTTTCTTT. Residues: CASSKGENTEAFF.

The gene calls are TRBV28 and TRBJ2-4; weak D call: TRBD1 (6 bases). From germline, CDR1 is MDHEN and CDR2 SYDVKM. This CDR3 has 16 amino acids. Trimming took off 1 base at V and 8 bases at J, with 18 bases between the two ends. The CDR3 bases are TGTGCCAGCAGTTTATTCCAACAGGGTTATAGGGACATTCAGTACTTC. Translating it yields CASSLFQQGYRDIQYF.

This clonotype has ten or more counts. The chain employs TRBV28 and TRBJ2-1, with 10 bases identical to TRBD2. This CDR3 contains 15 residues. In germline, CDR1 is MDHEN, CDR2 SYDVKM. Trimming removed 8 bases from V and 9 bases from J; junction bases left unmatched: 13. CDR3 loop: CASGPMVAGGGEQFF. In DNA form, the CDR3 reads TGTGCCAGCGGGCCCATGGTAGCGGGAGGCGGTGAGCAGTTCTTC.

This chain joins TRBV11-2 and TRBJ2-1; D is uncertain. The CDR3 spans 17 residues. Germline V CDR1 and CDR2: SGHAT, FQNNGV. Trimming took 0 bases from V and 3 from J, leaving 15 bases between them. CDR3 amino acids: CASSLDAYSTGYNEQFF. CDR3 nucleotides: TGTGCCAGCAGCTTAGACGCGTACTCCACCGGCTACAATGAGCAGTTCTTC.

J is TRBJ1-1 and V is TRBV29-1, with 9 nucleotides matching TRBD1. J was trimmed by 7 bases and V by 6 bases; bases with no gene match: 3. The CDR3 totals 11 residues. CDR1 is SQVTM and CDR2 is ANQGSEA in the germline V gene. The CDR3 DNA reads as TGCAGCGTATGGGACAGGGTTGAAGCTTTCTTT. It codes for CSVWDRVEAFF.

This clonotype was observed many times. The chain joins TRBV7-9 to TRBJ2-1; D might be TRBD1 (6 bases). The CDR3 is made up of 15 amino acids. Germline V gene lookup returns CDR1 SEHNR and CDR2 FQNEAQ (reference sequence). Trimming removed 5 bases from V and 9 bases from J, with 20 bases in between. The CDR3 coding sequence is TGTGCCAGCAGCCCTGGGGGCGAGGAGACGGGTGAGCAGTTCTTC. It codes for CASSPGGEETGEQFF. Full variable domain (outside the CDR3, taken from reference TRBV7-9 and TRBJ2-1): DTGVSQNPRHKITKRGQNVTFRCDPISEHNRLYWYRQTLGQGPEFLTYFQNEAQLEKSRLLSDRFSAERPKGSFSTLEIQRTEQGDSAMYLCASSPGGEETGEQFFGPGTRLTVL.

The chain recombines TRBV12-3 or TRBV12-4 with TRBJ2-4, with D hard to call. This CDR3 is built from 13 residues. V lost 4 bases and J lost 8, with 12 bases in between. This CDR3 reads CASSSPGADIQYF. CDR3 nucleotides: TGTGCCAGCAGTTCCCCAGGCGCGGACATTCAGTACTTC.

At least ten counts were recorded for this clonotype. The J gene is TRBJ2-2, the V gene TRBV6-4; D gene uncertain. Germline-derived CDR1 and CDR2 are MRHNA and SNTAGT. This CDR3 comprises 13 residues. V was trimmed by 4 bases and J by 3 bases, leaving 6 bases between them. This CDR3 reads CASSAGDTGELFF. CDR3 coding DNA: TGTGCCAGCAGTGCTGGAGACACCGGGGAGCTGTTTTTT.

In its sample, this clonotype was seen a few times. V is TRBV20-1 and J is TRBJ2-4; 8 bases align to TRBD2. The germline gives CDR1 DFQATT, CDR2 SNEGSKA (reference sequence). V gave up 6 bases and J gave up 0 bases; unmatched junction bases: 7. The CDR3 runs 15 residues. In nucleotides, the CDR3 is TGCAGTGCCACCCACGCGGGAGGAGCCAAAAACATTCAGTACTTC. It codes for CSATHAGGAKNIQYF.